This T cell receptor (beta chain) is drawn from a study of tumor and adjacent non-tumor tissue in lung cancer. Study-level points and caveats: TCR diversity was significantly greater in tumor than normal lung tissue.

From germline, CDR1 is SGHAT and CDR2 FQNNGV. The CDR3 spans 16 residues. Between the trimmed V and J ends, which lost 1 base and 16 bases, there was a span of 26 bases. The template was RNA from unsorted bulk tissue. This non-tumor lung sample came from over 3 cm beyond the tumor edge. TCRbeta libraries were built with three rounds of nested PCR, modified from ARM-PCR. TCRdb ran MiXCR on the multiplex PCR reads and lists one entry per CDR3 protein. The table has around 60,000 distinct CDR3 sequences, around 64% seen once. The count of this clonotype is one. Its antigen is as yet unknown. The clonotype was recovered from a man in his sixties or seventies with non-small cell lung cancer. The J gene is TRBJ2-1, the V gene TRBV11-2; D perhaps matches TRBD2 (6 bases). Sample: distant non-tumor lung tissue. The CDR3 loop is CASSLVAGFAYNAHFF. In DNA form, the CDR3 reads TGTGCCAGCAGCTTAGTGGCGGGGTTCGCCTACAATGCGCACTTCTTC.